A single sample is the source of the 6 T cell receptor beta chains below, sequenced in a study of shared clonotypes between healthy human individuals (dated by TCRdb to 2020 to 2021). CD8 naive samples were obtained by positive selection for CCR7 among CD45RO-negative cells, yielding a CD45RA+CCR7+ population from which TemRA cells were excluded. Receptor amplification or capture employed the immunoSEQ multiplex PCR assay. Entries here come from immuneACCESS through TCRdb and include only in-frame sequences with V and J called. Some clones fail to appear in such tables; in the studies checked, an unresolved V gene covers under half of the shortfall, and the cause of the remainder is unknown. This sample has 660,000 or so clones in its table, and around 96% of those were observed once. The ten largest clones capture 0.11% of the sample. The sequenced material came from naive CD8+ T cells sorted from blood. Sample cell subset or site, as interpreted from the label and publication: CD45RA+CCR7+. The receptors derive from a woman aged 25-40 years in good health.

V gene TRBV19 combines with J gene TRBJ2-3, with TRBD2 matching over 11 bases. From germline, CDR1 is LNHDA and CDR2 SQIVND (reference sequence). The CDR3 loop spans 16 amino acids. The J segment lost 3 bases and the V segment lost 6 bases, leaving 8 bases of the junction unmatched. The CDR3 DNA sequence: TGTGCCAGTAGGGGACGACTAGCGGGATCAACAGATACGCAGTATTTT. Protein: CASRGRLAGSTDTQYF. Filled out from reference TRBV19 and TRBJ2-3, the complete variable domain reads DGGITQSPKYLFRKEGQNVTLSCEQNLNHDAMYWYRQDPGQGLRLIYYSQIVNDFQKGDIAEGYSVSREKKESFPLTVTSAQKNPTAFYLCASRGRLAGSTDTQYFGPGTRLTVL.

The rearrangement links TRBV6-1 to TRBJ1-1; D ambiguous. This CDR3 is 13 amino acids long. CDR1 and CDR2 (germline): MNHNS, SASEGT. Trimming took off 0 bases at V and 6 bases at J, with 8 bases between the two ends. The CDR3 nucleotides read TGTGCCAGCAGTGAAGCGCGGGGATCTGAAGCTTTCTTT. It encodes CASSEARGSEAFF.

This clone was seen more than once but under ten times. The chain recombines TRBV7-2 with TRBJ2-1, with D possibly being TRBD1 (5 bases). Trimming removed 3 bases at V and 2 bases at J, with 11 bases between. CDR3 size: 15 residues. The germline gives CDR1 SGHTA, CDR2 FQGNSA. The CDR3 sequence is CASSLDTSTYNEQFF. The DNA of the CDR3 is TGTGCCAGCAGCTTGGACACTTCGACCTACAATGAGCAGTTCTTC. Looking up the rest from reference TRBV7-2 and TRBJ2-1 gives the full variable domain: GAGVSQSPSNKVTEKGKDVELRCDPISGHTALYWYRQSLGQGLEFLIYFQGNSAPDKSGLPSDRFSAERTGGSVSTLTIQRTQQEDSAVYLCASSLDTSTYNEQFFGPGTRLTVL.

This chain uses TRBV5-4 with TRBJ1-2; D unresolved. Germline V gene sequence: CDR1 SGHNT, CDR2 YYREEE (reference sequence). Trimming took 3 bases from V and 1 from J, leaving 4 bases between them. This CDR3 spans 12 amino acids. The CDR3 nucleotides read TGTGCCAGCAGCTCACATAACTATGGCTACACCTTC. It codes for CASSSHNYGYTF.

The rearrangement joins TRBV9 to TRBJ2-3; tentative D call: TRBD2 (6 bases). The CDR3 consists of 17 residues. Germline-derived CDR1 and CDR2 are SGDLS and YYNGEE. V dropped 0 bases and J dropped 0 bases, with 14 bases sitting between them. This CDR3 reads CASSVEGLPSSTDTQYF. The CDR3 region has the DNA TGTGCCAGCAGCGTAGAGGGACTTCCGTCGAGCACAGATACGCAGTATTTT.

The chain carries TRBV4-2 and TRBJ2-3, with a weak D call TRBD2 (5 bases). The CDR3 covers 16 residues. The germline gives CDR1 LGHNA, CDR2 YNFKEQ. V was shortened by 0 bases and J by 6 bases, with 16 bases between the two germline ends. Here the CDR3 DNA reads TGTGCCAGCAGCCAAGAGGAGGTTAGCGCGGTGGATACGCAGTATTTT. Protein: CASSQEEVSAVDTQYF.